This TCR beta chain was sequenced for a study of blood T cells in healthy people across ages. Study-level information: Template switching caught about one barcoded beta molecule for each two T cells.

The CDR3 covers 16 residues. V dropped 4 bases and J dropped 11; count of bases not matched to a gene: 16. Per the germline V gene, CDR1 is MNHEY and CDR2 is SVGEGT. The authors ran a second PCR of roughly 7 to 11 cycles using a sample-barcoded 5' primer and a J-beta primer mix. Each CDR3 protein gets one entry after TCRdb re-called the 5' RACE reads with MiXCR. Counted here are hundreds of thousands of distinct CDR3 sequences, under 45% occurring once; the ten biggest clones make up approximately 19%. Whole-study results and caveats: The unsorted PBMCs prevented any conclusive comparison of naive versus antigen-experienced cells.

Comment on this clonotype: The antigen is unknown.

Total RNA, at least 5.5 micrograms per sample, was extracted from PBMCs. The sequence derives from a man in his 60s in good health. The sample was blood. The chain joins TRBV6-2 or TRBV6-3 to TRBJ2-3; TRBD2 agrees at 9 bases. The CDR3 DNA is TGTGCCAGCAGTTCCGTCTCGACTAGCGGAACGGGGAAGCAGTATTTT. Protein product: CASSSVSTSGTGKQYF.